The 7 T cell receptor beta chains in this list originate from one sample, sequenced in a study of blood T cell repertoires in COVID-19. Method: immunoSEQ multiplex PCR; TCRdb's copy keeps in-frame clones and lacks some. The repertoire has approximately 290,000 clones, 70% to 90% of them found once; the top ten carry 0.87%. The sequencing sample was made of peripheral blood. Source of these receptors: a human donor with COVID-19, enrolled during active disease. The donor label of this sample is uncertain.

The rearrangement links TRBV10-3 to TRBJ2-7, with a tentative D call TRBD2 (5 bases). This CDR3 is 13 amino acids long. Trimming pared 7 bases from V and 3 bases from J, leaving 13 bases between. Germline CDR1 is ENHRY and CDR2 is SYGVKD. CDR3 residues: CAITSQTLYEQYF. The DNA for the CDR3 is TGTGCCATCACTAGCCAAACTCTCTACGAGCAGTACTTC.

The genes are TRBV7-2 and TRBJ2-7; D remains ambiguous. Germline V gene sequence: CDR1 SGHTA, CDR2 FQGNSA. CDR3 length: 15 residues. V gave up 1 base and J gave up 1 base, with 11 bases separating them. CDR3 amino acids: CASSLEELSSYEQYF. CDR3 DNA sequence: TGTGCCAGCAGCTTAGAAGAACTCTCGTCCTACGAGCAGTACTTC.

This clone was seen only once. The chain is built from TRBV28 and TRBJ1-1; TRBD1 matches 8 bases. The J segment lost 10 bases and the V segment lost 8 bases, leaving 9 bases of the junction unmatched. From germline, CDR1 is MDHEN and CDR2 SYDVKM. The CDR3 totals 12 residues. CDR3 loop: CASLQGASGAFF. CDR3 sequence (DNA): TGTGCCAGCCTCCAGGGGGCGAGCGGAGCTTTCTTT.

The chain employs TRBV6-2 or TRBV6-3 and TRBJ2-7, with D unresolved. The CDR3 totals 12 residues. Germline CDR1 and CDR2: MNHEY and SVGEGT. Trimming took 0 bases from V and 6 from J, leaving 6 bases between them. CDR3 DNA: TGTGCCAGCAGTTACTCGAGGCCCGAGCAGTACTTC. Its protein is CASSYSRPEQYF.

The V gene is TRBV11-3, the J gene TRBJ2-5; D is perhaps TRBD2 (6 bases). This CDR3 is 15 amino acids long. Trimming pared 5 bases from V and 2 bases from J, leaving 15 bases between. Germline V gene data show CDR1 as SGHNT and CDR2 as YENEEA. CDR3 protein: CASSPGGGEQETQYF. Here the CDR3 DNA reads TGTGCCAGCAGCCCAGGCGGCGGGGAGCAAGAGACCCAGTACTTC.

The chain employs TRBV5-6 and TRBJ1-1, with D unclear. The CDR3 sequence is 13 residues long. Between the trimmed V and J ends, which lost 1 base and 8 bases, there was a span of 12 bases. Germline values: CDR1 SGHDT, CDR2 YYEEEE. CDR3 amino acids: CASSLWATGEAFF. CDR3 nucleotides: TGTGCCAGCAGCTTGTGGGCTACGGGGGAAGCTTTCTTT.

The chain is built from TRBV12-3 or TRBV12-4 and TRBJ1-5; D is undetermined. The CDR3 consists of 13 residues. Trimming left V 7 bases short and J 9 bases short, with 16 bases between. The CDR3 nucleotides read TGTGCCAGCAATGACAAGGCCATTGGGCCCCAGCATTTT. This codes for CASNDKAIGPQHF.